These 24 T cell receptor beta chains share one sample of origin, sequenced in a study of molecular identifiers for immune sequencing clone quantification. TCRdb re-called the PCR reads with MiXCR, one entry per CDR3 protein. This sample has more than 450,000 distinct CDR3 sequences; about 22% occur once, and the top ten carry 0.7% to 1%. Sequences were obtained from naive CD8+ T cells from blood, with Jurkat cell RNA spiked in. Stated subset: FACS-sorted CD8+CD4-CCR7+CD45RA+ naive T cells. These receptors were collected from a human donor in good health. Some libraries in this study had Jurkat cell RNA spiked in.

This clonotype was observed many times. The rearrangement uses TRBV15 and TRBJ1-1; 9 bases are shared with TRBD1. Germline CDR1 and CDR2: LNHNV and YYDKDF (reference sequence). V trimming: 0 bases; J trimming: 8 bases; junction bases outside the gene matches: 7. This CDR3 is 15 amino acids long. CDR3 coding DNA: TGTGCCACCAGCAGAGATCTAGGGACAGGGAGGGAAGCTTTCTTT. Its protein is CATSRDLGTGREAFF.

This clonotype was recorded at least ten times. DNA for the CDR3: TGTGCCAGCAGCCCCCCCGGGAACAATGAGCAGTTCTTC. It translates to CASSPPGNNEQFF. V usage is TRBV7-9 and J usage is TRBJ2-1, with D perhaps matching TRBD2 (5 bases). CDR1 and CDR2 from the germline V gene are SEHNR and FQNEAQ (reference sequence). The CDR3 extends over 13 amino acids. The V end was cut by 5 bases, the J end by 5 bases, with 10 bases between.

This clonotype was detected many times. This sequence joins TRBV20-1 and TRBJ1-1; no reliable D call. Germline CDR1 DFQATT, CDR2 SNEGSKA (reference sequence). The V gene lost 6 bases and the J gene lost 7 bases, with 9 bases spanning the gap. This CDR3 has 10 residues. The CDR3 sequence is CSANQYEAFF. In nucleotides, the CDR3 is TGCAGTGCGAATCAGTATGAAGCTTTCTTT.

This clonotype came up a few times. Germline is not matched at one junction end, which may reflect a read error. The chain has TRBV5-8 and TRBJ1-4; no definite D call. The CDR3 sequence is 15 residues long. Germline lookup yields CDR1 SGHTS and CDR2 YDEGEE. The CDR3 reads CASSLVSILNGKLFF. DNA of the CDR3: TGTGCCAGCAGCTTGGTTTCTATCCTGAATGGAAAACTGTTTTTT.

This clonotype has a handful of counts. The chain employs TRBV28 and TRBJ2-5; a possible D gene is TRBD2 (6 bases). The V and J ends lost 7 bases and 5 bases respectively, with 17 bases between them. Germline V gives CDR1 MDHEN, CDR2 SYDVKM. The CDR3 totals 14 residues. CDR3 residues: CASTTPGSGETQYF. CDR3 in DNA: TGTGCCAGCACCACCCCCGGGAGTGGGGAGACCCAGTACTTC.

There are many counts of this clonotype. The CDR3 is CASSLDQGAAEAFF. Here the CDR3 DNA reads TGCGCCAGCAGCTTGGATCAGGGGGCGGCTGAAGCTTTCTTT. This chain uses TRBV5-1 with TRBJ1-1; 8 bases agree with TRBD1. The germline CDR1 and CDR2 sequences are SGHRS and YFSETQ. This CDR3 has 14 residues. V lost 0 bases, J lost 6 bases, and 4 bases stayed unmatched.

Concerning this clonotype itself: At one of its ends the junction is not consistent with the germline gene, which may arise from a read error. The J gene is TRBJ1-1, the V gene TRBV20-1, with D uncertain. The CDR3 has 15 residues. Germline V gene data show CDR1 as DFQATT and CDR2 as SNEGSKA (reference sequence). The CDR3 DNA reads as TGCAGTGCTCGAGATATGACTGAACTGAACACTGAAGCTTTCTTT. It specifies CSARDMTELNTEAFF.

CDR3 amino acids: CASSLRGGGYNEQFF. The CDR3 coding sequence is TGTGCCAGCAGTTTAAGAGGTGGGGGTTACAATGAGCAGTTCTTC. The chain uses TRBV27 and TRBJ2-1; D could derive from TRBD1 or TRBD2 (5 bases each). V was clipped by 2 bases and J by 4 bases, with 12 bases between them. Looked up from germline, CDR1 is MNHEY and CDR2 is SMNVEV (reference sequence). The CDR3 has 15 residues.

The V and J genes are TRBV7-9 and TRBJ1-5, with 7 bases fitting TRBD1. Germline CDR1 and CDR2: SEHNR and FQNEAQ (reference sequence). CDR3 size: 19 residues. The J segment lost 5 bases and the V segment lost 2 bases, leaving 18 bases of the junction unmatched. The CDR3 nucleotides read TGTGCCAGCAGCTTACAGGGGGTGAGAGAAGTCGGGCAGGATCAGCCCCAGCATTTT. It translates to CASSLQGVREVGQDQPQHF. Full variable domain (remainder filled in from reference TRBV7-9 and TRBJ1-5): DTGVSQNPRHKITKRGQNVTFRCDPISEHNRLYWYRQTLGQGPEFLTYFQNEAQLEKSRLLSDRFSAERPKGSFSTLEIQRTEQGDSAMYLCASSLQGVREVGQDQPQHFGDGTRLSIL.

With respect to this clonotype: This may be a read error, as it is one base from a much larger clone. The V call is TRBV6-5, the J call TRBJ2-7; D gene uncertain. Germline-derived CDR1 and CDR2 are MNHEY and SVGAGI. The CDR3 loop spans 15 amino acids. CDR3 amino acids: CASSYRNLAYHEHYF. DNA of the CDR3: TGTGCCAGCAGTTACCGAAATCTCGCCTACCACGAGCATTACTTC.

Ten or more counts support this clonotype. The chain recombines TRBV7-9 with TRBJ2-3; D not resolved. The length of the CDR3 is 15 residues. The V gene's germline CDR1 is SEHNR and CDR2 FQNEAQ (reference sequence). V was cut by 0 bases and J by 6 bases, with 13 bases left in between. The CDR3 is CASSLAQPTTDTQYF. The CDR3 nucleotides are TGTGCCAGCAGCTTAGCGCAACCAACGACGGATACGCAGTATTTT.

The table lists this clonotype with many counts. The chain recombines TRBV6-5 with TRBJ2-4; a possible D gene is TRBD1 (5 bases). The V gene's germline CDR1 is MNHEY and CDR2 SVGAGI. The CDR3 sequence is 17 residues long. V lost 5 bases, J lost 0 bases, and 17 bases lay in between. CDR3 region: CASSPQSGHLAKNIQYF. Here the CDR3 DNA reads TGTGCCAGCAGTCCACAATCCGGACATTTAGCCAAAAACATTCAGTACTTC.

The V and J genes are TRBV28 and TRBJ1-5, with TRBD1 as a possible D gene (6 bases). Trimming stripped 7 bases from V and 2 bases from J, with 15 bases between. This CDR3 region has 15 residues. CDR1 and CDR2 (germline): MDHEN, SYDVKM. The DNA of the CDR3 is TGTGCCAGCATTTTCGTAGGGGGGGGCAATCAGCCCCAGCATTTT. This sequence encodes CASIFVGGGNQPQHF.

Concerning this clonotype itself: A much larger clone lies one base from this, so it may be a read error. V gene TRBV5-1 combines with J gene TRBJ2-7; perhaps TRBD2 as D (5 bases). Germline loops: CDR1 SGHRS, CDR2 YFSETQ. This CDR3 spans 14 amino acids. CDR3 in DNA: TGCGCCAGCAGCTTGCTCCAACGGGAAGCCGAGCGGTACTTC. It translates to CASSLLQREAERYF.

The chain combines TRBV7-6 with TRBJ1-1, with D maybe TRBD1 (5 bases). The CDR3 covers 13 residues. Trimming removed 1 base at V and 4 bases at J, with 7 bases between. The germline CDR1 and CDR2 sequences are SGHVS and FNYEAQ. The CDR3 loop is CASSLGTTTEAFF. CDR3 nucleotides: TGTGCCAGCAGCTTAGGGACAACCACTGAAGCTTTCTTT.

The CDR3 coding sequence is TGTGCCAGCAGCCCGTACGGACTAGCGGGATTATACGAGCAGTACTTC. Encoded protein: CASSPYGLAGLYEQYF. The V gene is TRBV9, the J gene TRBJ2-7, with 12 positions matching TRBD2. The length of the CDR3 is 16 residues. V lost 4 bases to trimming and J lost 4 bases; unmatched junction nucleotides: 9. Germline V gene sequence: CDR1 SGDLS, CDR2 YYNGEE.

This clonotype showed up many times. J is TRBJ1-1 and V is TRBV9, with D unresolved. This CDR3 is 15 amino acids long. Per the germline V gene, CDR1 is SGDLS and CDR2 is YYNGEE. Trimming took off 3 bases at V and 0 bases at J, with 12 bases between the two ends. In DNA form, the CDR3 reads TGTGCCAGCAGCGAAGATCCAGTCATGAACACTGAAGCTTTCTTT. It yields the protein CASSEDPVMNTEAFF.

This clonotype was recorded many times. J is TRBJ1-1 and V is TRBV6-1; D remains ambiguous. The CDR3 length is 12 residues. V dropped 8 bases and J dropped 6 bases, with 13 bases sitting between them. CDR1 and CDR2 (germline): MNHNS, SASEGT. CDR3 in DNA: TGTGCCAGCGACTATTTGACTGCTGAAGCTTTCTTT. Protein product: CASDYLTAEAFF.

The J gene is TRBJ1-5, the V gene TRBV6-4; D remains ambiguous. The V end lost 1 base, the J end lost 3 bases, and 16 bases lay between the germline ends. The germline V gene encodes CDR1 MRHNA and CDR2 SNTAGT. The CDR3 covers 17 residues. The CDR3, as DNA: TGTGCCAGCAGTGACTTCGCCCTTCAGGTTGCCAATCAGCCCCAGCATTTT. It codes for CASSDFALQVANQPQHF.

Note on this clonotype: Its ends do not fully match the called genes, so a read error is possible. CDR3 DNA sequence: TGCAGTGCTAGAGATGGTGTGGCGCTGGGGACTGGAGACACCATATATTTT. It codes for CSARDGVALGTGDTIYF. The chain uses TRBV20-1 and TRBJ1-3, with D possibly matching TRBD1 (5 bases). Germline V gives CDR1 DFQATT, CDR2 SNEGSKA (reference sequence). The CDR3 sequence is 17 residues long.

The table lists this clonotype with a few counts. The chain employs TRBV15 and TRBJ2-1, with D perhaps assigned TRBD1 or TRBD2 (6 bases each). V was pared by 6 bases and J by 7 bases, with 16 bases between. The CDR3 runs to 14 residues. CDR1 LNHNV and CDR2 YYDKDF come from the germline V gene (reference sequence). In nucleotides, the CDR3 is TGTGCCACCAGTCGGGGGCCCTCGAGTAATGAGCAGTTCTTC. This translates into CATSRGPSSNEQFF.

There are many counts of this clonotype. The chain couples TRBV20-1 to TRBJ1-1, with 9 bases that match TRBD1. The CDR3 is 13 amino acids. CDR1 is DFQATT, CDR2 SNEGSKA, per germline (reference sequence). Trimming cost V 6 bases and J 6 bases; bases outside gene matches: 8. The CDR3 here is CSARDRVYSEAFF. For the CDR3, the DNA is TGCAGTGCCAGGGACAGGGTGTATTCTGAAGCTTTCTTT.

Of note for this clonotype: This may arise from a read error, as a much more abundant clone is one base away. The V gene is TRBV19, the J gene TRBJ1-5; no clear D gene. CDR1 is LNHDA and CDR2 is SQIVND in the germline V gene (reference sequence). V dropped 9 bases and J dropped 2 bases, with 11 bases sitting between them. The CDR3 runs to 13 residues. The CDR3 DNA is TGTGCCAGCCAGCGGGTTGGCAATCAGCCCCAGCATTTT. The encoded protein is CASQRVGNQPQHF. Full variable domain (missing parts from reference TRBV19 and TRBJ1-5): DGGITQSPKYLFRKEGQNVTLSCEQNLNHDAMYWYRQDPGQGLRLIYYSQIVNDFQKGDIAEGYSVSREKKESFPLTVTSAQKNPTAFYLCASQRVGNQPQHFGDGTRLSIL.

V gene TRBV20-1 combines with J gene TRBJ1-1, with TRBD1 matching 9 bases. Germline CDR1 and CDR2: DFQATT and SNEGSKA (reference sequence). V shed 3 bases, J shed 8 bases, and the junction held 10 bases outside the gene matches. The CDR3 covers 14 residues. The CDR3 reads CSARGQGWEMEAFF. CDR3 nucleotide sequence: TGCAGTGCTAGGGGACAGGGTTGGGAAATGGAAGCTTTCTTT.